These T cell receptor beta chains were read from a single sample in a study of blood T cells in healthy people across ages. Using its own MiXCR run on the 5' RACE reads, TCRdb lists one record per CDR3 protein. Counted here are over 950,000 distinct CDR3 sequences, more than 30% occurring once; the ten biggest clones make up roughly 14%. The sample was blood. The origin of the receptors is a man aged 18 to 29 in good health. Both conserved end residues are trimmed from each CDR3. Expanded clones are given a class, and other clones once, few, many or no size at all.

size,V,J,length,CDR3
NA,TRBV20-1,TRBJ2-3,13,SAQDSGGASDTQY
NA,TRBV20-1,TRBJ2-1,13,SASLWDRGFGEQF
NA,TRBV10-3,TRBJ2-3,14,AISDWRGGSADTQY
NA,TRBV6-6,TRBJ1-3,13,ASSSRDREGNTIY
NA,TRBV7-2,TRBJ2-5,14,ASSLWASLGRETQY
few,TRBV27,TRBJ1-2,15,ASSFVGGLQGAYGYT
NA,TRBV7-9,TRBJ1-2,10,ASSRHNYGYT
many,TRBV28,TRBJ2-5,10,ASSTGQETQY
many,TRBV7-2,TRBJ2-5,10,ASSLAPETQY
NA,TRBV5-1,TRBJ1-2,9,ASAGGSGYT
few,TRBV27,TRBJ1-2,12,ASSLYGGNYGYT
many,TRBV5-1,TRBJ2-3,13,ASSLPSGPTDTQY
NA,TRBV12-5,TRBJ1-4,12,ASAQTGGNEKLF
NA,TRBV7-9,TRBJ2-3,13,ASSSTGGHTDTQY
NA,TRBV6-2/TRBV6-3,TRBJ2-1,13,ASSGTTGADNEQF
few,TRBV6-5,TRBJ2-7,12,ASNTGTDSYEQY
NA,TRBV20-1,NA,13,SARIDRRVSETQY
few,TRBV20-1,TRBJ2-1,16,SARLPLGLAGGYNEQF
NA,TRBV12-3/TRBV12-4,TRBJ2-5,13,ASSYRRGPGETQY
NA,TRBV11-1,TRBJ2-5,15,ASSPRSGTPGRNEQY
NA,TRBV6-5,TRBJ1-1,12,ASRPGQGSTEAF
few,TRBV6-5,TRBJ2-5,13,ASSYVSDSQETQY
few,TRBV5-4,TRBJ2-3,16,ASSSLTVTSLSTDTQY
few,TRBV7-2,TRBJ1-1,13,ASSFLPGKNTEAF
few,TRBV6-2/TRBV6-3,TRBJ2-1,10,ASSWTVNEQF
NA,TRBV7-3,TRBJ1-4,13,ASSLNSGPNEKLF
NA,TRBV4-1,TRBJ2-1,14,ASSQRAGTGNNEQF
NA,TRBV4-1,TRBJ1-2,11,AGSQQTGKGYT
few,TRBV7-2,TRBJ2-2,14,ASTISGGAYTGELF
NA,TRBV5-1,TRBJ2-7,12,ASSGTGLPYEQY
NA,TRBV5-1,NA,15,ASSPEGSGGSYNEQY
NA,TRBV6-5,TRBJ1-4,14,ASSYSPGDYNEKLF
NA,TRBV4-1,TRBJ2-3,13,ASRDLSGGRDTQY
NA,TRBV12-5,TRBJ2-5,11,ASGAQSGETQY
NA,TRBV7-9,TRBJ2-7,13,ASSLTAGGRYEQY
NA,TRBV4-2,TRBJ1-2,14,ASSQVFVIVNYGHT
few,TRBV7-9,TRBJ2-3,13,ASSLGTTHQDTQY
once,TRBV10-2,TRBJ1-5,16,ASRQKEGTGYSNQPQH
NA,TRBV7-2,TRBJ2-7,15,ASSPNGQIAYLYEQY
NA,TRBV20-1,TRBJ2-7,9,SARTSTEQY
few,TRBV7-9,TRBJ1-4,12,ASSLISGNEKLF
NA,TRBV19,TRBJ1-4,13,ASSTPTGEGEKLF
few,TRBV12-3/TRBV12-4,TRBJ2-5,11,ASLRQYQETQY
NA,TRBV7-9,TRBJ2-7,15,ASSPPVFDRPLYEQY
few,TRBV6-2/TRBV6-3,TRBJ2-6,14,ASSPGHEGWANVLT
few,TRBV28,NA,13,ASSPPTGMKQTQY
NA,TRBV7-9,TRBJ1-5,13,ASSPDRGLNQPQH
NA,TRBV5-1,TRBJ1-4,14,ASSPAGAATNEKLF
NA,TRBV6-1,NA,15,ASSRLWGDRDSYEQY
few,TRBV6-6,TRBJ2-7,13,ASSYQTGYYYEQY
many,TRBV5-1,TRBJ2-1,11,ASSLERRGEQF
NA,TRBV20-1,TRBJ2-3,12,SARLDRGTDTQY
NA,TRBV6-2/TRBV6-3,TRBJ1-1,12,ASSYVGPNTEAF